A single sample is the source of the 5 T cell receptor beta chains below, sequenced in a study of OX40 agonist ivuxolimab in advanced cancers. Using immunoSEQ multiplex PCR, the repertoire was profiled, and TCRdb retains in-frame clones only, with some absent. Here the sample spans over 20,000 clones, approximately 78% being singletons. The source was CD4+ or CD8+ T cells sorted from blood, collected in a trial of the OX40 agonist ivuxolimab. These TCRs come from an adult with an advanced solid tumor such as melanoma, head and neck, liver or kidney cancer.

V usage is TRBV2 and J usage is TRBJ1-5; possible D gene TRBD1, 5 bases. Looked up from germline, CDR1 is SNHLY and CDR2 is FYNNEI. This CDR3 is 15 amino acids long. Trimming left V 6 bases short and J 0 bases short, with 12 bases between. The CDR3 region has the DNA TGTGCCAGCAGGGTGACAGTCCATAGCAATCAGCCCCAGCATTTT. Amino acids: CASRVTVHSNQPQHF.

This chain uses TRBV28 with TRBJ1-1; D gene ambiguous. This CDR3 region has 14 residues. The V end was cut by 3 bases, the J end by 1 base, with 9 bases between. The germline gives CDR1 MDHEN, CDR2 SYDVKM. Here the CDR3 DNA reads TGTGCCAGCAGTTTCGGTTGGAGGAACACTGAAGCTTTCTTT. It is translated as CASSFGWRNTEAFF.

The chain links TRBV25-1 to TRBJ2-3, with 10 bases lining up with TRBD1. The junction had 5 bases not matched to a gene; V was cut back by 8 bases and J by 3 bases. In germline, CDR1 is MGHDK, CDR2 SYGVNS. The length of the CDR3 is 14 residues. The CDR3: CASVGTGATDTQYF. The DNA for the CDR3 is TGTGCCAGCGTGGGGACAGGGGCAACAGATACGCAGTATTTT. The full variable domain, in which reference TRBV25-1 and TRBJ2-3 provide the parts outside the CDR3, is EADIYQTPRYLVIGTGKKITLECSQTMGHDKMYWYQQDPGMELHLIHYSYGVNSTEKGDLSSESTVSRIRTEHFPLTLESARPSHTSQYLCASVGTGATDTQYFGPGTRLTVL.

V gene TRBV28 combines with J gene TRBJ1-2, with 8 bases lining up with TRBD1. V gave up 5 bases and J gave up 8 bases; unmatched junction bases: 7. Germline CDR1 MDHEN, CDR2 SYDVKM. This CDR3 has 13 residues. The CDR3 here is CASSPRTGQGYTF. The CDR3 DNA reads TGTGCCAGCAGTCCTCGGACAGGGCAGGGCTACACCTTC.

V is TRBV7-9 and J is TRBJ1-3; the D gene is possibly TRBD1 (6 bases). In germline, CDR1 is SEHNR, CDR2 FQNEAQ (reference sequence). The CDR3 runs 15 residues. V was trimmed by 4 bases and J by 8 bases, leaving 18 bases between them. CDR3 loop: CASSSLQGPGYTIYF. The CDR3 DNA follows: TGTGCCAGCAGCTCTTTACAGGGTCCGGGGTACACCATATATTTT.